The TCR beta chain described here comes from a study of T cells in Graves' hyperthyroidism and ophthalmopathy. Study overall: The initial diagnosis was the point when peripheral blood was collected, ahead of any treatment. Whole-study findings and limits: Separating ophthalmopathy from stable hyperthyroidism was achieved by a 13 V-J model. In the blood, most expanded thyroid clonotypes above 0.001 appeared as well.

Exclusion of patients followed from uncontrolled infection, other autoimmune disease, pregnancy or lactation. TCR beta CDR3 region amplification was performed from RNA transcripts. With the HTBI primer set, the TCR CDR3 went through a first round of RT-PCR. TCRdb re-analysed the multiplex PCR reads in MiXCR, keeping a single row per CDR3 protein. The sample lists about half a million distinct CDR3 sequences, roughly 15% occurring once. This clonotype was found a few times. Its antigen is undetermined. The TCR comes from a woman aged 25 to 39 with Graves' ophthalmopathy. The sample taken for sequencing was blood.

In nucleotides, the CDR3 is TGTGCCAGCAGCGTGAGTGGGGAAAGCAAGAACACCATATATTTT. It encodes CASSVSGESKNTIYF. The J gene is TRBJ1-3, the V gene TRBV9; D is unresolved. The germline CDR1 and CDR2 sequences are SGDLS and YYNGEE. V was clipped by 2 bases and J by 7 bases, with 16 bases between them. The CDR3 covers 15 residues.